This TCR beta chain came from a study of blood T cell repertoires in COVID-19. About the research overall: COVID-19 samples collected from the United States, Italy and Spain covered acute and convalescent phases. T cells, B-cell-depleted T cells, or PBMCs supplied cDNA or gDNA.

Authors' analysis steps: Quantification of nucleated cells was approximated via reference gene primer amplification. Assay: immunoSEQ multiplex PCR; the TCRdb copy retains only in-frame clones and omits some. Clonal size and the V and J genes are those of that table, whereas D and trimming came from the DNA. The data show 190,000 or so clones, about nine tenths seen once. A few counts support this clone. Sequencing was done on a sample of peripheral blood. The receptor comes from a man aged 35-49 years with acute or convalescent COVID-19.

The CDR3 sequence is CASSYSLSYNSPLHF. Here the CDR3 DNA reads TGTGCCAGCAGTTACTCACTCTCCTATAATTCACCCCTCCACTTT. The genes are TRBV6-2 or TRBV6-3 and TRBJ1-6; D is ambiguous. The length of the CDR3 is 15 residues. From germline, CDR1 is MNHEY and CDR2 SVGEGT. V was shortened by 0 bases and J by 0 bases, with 3 bases between the two germline ends.